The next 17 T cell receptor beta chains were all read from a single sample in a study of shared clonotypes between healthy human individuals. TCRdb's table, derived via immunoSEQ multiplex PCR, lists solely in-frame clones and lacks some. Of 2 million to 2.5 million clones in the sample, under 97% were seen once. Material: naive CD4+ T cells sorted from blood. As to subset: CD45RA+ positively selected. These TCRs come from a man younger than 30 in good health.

CDR3 in DNA: TGCGCCAGCAGCTTGGCGGACAGGGGTGTTTCTGGGGCCAACGTCCTGACTTTC. Translated: CASSLADRGVSGANVLTF. The chain has TRBV5-1 and TRBJ2-6, with TRBD1 matching 9 bases. CDR1 SGHRS and CDR2 YFSETQ come from the germline V gene. The CDR3 has 18 amino acids. V trimming: 0 bases; J trimming: 1 base; junction bases outside the gene matches: 5.

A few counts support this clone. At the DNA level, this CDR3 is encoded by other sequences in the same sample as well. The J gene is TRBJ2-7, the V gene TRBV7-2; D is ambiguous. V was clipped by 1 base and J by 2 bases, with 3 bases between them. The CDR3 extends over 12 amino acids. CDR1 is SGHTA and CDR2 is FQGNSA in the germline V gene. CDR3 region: CASSLGAYEQYF. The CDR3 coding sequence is TGTGCCAGCAGCTTAGGGGCCTACGAGCAGTACTTC.

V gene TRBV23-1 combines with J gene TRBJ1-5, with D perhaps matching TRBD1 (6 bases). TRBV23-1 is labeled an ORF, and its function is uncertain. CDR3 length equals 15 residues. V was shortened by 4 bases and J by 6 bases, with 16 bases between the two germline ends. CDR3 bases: TGCGCCAGCAGTCGGCTAGGGGGATGGGGTCAGCCCCAGCATTTT. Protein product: CASSRLGGWGQPQHF.

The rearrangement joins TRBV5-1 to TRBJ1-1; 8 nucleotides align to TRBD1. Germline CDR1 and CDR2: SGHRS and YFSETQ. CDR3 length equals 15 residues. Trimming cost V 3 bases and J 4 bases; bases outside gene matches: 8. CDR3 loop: CASSSVTGVLTEAFF. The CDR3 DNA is TGCGCCAGCAGCTCAGTGACAGGGGTCCTCACTGAAGCTTTCTTT.

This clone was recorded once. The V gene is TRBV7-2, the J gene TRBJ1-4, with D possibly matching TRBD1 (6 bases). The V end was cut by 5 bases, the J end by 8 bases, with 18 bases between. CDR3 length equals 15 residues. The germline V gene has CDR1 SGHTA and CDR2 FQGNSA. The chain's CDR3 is CASSISGDSFEKLFF. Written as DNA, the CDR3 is TGTGCCAGCAGCATCTCAGGGGACTCCTTCGAAAAACTGTTTTTT. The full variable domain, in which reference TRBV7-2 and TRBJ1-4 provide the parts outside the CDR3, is GAGVSQSPSNKVTEKGKDVELRCDPISGHTALYWYRQSLGQGLEFLIYFQGNSAPDKSGLPSDRFSAERTGGSVSTLTIQRTQQEDSAVYLCASSISGDSFEKLFFGSGTQLSVL.

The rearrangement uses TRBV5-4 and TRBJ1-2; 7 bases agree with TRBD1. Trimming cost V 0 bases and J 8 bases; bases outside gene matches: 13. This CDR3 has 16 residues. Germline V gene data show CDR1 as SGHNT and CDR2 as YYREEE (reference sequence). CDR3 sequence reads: CASSLASPGGLKGYTF. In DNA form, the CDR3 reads TGTGCCAGCAGCTTGGCCAGTCCAGGGGGTTTGAAGGGCTACACCTTC. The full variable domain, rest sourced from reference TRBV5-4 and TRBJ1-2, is ETGVTQSPTHLIKTRGQQVTLRCSSQSGHNTVSWYQQALGQGPQFIFQYYREEENGRGNFPPRFSGLQFPNYSSELNVNALELDDSALYLCASSLASPGGLKGYTFGSGTRLTVV.

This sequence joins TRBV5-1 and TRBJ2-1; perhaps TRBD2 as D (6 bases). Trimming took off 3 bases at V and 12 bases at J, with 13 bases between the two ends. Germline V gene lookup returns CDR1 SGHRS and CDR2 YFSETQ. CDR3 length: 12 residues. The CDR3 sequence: CASSWDWGTQFF. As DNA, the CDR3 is TGCGCCAGCAGCTGGGACTGGGGAACGCAGTTCTTC.

The CDR3 DNA is TGTGCCAGCAGCCCGTCGGGACAGATAACGAACACTGAAGCTTTCTTT. Its translation: CASSPSGQITNTEAFF. The rearrangement links TRBV5-4 to TRBJ1-1; 7 bases agree with TRBD1. The CDR3 is made up of 16 amino acids. Trimming took 4 bases from V and 1 from J; bases not matched to a gene: 10. Germline-derived CDR1 and CDR2 are SGHNT and YYREEE (reference sequence).

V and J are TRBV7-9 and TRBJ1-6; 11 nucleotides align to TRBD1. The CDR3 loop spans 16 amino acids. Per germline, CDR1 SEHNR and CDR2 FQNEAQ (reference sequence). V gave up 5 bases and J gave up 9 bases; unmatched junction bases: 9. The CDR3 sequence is CASSITGTGGSSPLHF. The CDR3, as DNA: TGTGCCAGCAGCATAACCGGGACAGGGGGTAGTTCACCCCTCCACTTT.

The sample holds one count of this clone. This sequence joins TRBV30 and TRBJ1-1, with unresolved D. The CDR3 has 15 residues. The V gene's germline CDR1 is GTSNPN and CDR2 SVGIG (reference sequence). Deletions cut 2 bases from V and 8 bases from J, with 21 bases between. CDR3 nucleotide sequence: TGTGCCTGGAGTCCGCCGGGCATACACACTGCCGAAGCTTTCTTT. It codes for CAWSPPGIHTAEAFF.

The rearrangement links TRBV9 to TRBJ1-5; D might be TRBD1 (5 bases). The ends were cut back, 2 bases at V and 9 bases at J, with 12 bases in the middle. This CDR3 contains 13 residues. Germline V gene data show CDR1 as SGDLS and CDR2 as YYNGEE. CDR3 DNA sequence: TGTGCCAGCAGCGTGGAAGAGGGGCTGCCCCAGCATTTT. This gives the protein CASSVEEGLPQHF.

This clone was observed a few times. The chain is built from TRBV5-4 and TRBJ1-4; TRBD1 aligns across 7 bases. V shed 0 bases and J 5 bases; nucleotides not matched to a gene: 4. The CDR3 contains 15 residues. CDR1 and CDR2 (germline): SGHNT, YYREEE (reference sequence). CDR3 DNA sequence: TGTGCCAGCAGCTTGGTCCCGACAGGGAATGAAAAACTGTTTTTT. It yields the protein CASSLVPTGNEKLFF. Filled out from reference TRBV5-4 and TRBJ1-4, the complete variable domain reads ETGVTQSPTHLIKTRGQQVTLRCSSQSGHNTVSWYQQALGQGPQFIFQYYREEENGRGNFPPRFSGLQFPNYSSELNVNALELDDSALYLCASSLVPTGNEKLFFGSGTQLSVL.

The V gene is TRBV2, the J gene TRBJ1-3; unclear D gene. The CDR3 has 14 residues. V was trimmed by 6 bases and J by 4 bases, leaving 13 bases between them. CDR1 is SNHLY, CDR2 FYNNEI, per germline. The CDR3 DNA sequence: TGTGCCAGCAGCGAACAGCGAGTCGGAAACACCATATATTTT. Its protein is CASSEQRVGNTIYF.

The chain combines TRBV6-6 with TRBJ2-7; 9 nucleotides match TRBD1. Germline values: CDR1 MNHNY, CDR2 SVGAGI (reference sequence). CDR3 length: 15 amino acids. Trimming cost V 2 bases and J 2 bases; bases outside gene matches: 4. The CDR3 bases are TGTGCCAGCAGTTACCGGACAGGGGATCCCTACGAGCAGTACTTC. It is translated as CASSYRTGDPYEQYF.

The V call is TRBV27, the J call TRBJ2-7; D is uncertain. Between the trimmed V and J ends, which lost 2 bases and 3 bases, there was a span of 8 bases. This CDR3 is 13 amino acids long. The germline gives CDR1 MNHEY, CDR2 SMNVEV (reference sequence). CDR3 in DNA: TGTGCCAGCAGTTTACGGCAGTACTACGAGCAGTACTTC. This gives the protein CASSLRQYYEQYF.

In DNA form, the CDR3 reads TGTGCCAGCAGCCCCGGGGGTAAGGTGGAGACCCAGTACTTC. Protein sequence: CASSPGGKVETQYF. The gene calls are TRBV13 and TRBJ2-5; D may be TRBD2 (6 bases). The CDR3 is 14 residues long. Trimming removed 5 bases at V and 5 bases at J, with 15 bases between. Germline-derived CDR1 and CDR2 are PRHDT and FYEKMQ (reference sequence).

The CDR3, as DNA: TGTGCCAGCAGAAGGGACAGGGAGGGGACTGAAGCTTTCTTT. Amino acids: CASRRDREGTEAFF. This chain links TRBV5-6 with TRBJ1-1; 9 nucleotides agree with TRBD1. Germline V lookup: CDR1 SGHDT, CDR2 YYEEEE. With 5 bases clipped from V and 5 bases from J, the junction kept 7 bases outside the gene matches. The length of the CDR3 is 14 residues.